These T cell receptor beta chains were read from a single sample in a study of shared clonotypes between healthy human individuals. Measured with immunoSEQ multiplex PCR; TCRdb has only the in-frame clones, and not every one. Among 400,000 to 600,000 clones, about 96% were seen once, and the ten largest hold around 0.067%. The sequencing sample was made of naive CD4+ T cells sorted from blood. These receptors were obtained from a woman between 25 and 40 years old in good health. The conserved cysteine and the conserved F or W are not part of the CDR3 here. Fields, in order: D gene, V gene, J gene, CDR3 protein. A D gene is named only where the DNA matches it firmly.

-,TRBV7-2,TRBJ2-2,ASSFGSWGGELF
TRBD2,TRBV2,TRBJ2-3,ASSDGGRPDTQY
-,TRBV6-6,TRBJ2-7,ASSPVGYEQY
-,TRBV27,TRBJ2-3,ASRPPPGLPPSH
-,TRBV6-6,TRBJ1-1,ASRQPGVNTEAF
-,TRBV28,TRBJ1-1,ASSPLFRQIMNTEAF
TRBD1,TRBV5-1,TRBJ2-3,ASSLYRGSTDTQY
TRBD1,TRBV2,TRBJ1-4,ASSERTGWEKLF
-,TRBV13,TRBJ2-7,ASSLKGEQY
-,TRBV15,TRBJ1-2,ATSITVFWDREVELYGYT
-,TRBV5-1,-,ASSQTTGLEQY
-,TRBV20-1,TRBJ2-7,SARPGREQY
TRBD1,TRBV4-1,TRBJ1-5,ASSQDGTGDSNQPQH
-,TRBV7-8,TRBJ2-3,ASSPRLVGDTQY
TRBD1,TRBV9,TRBJ2-2,ASSRTGAAGELF
-,TRBV2,TRBJ1-1,ASSVGQTWAQAF
TRBD1,TRBV4-2,TRBJ1-3,ASNKRGQGASGNTIY
TRBD2,TRBV4-1,TRBJ2-7,ASSQGRGTSGNEQY
TRBD1,TRBV28,TRBJ1-2,ASRRQGLGYGYT
-,TRBV7-2,TRBJ2-7,ASSTHRTPTYEQY
-,TRBV4-1,TRBJ2-7,ASSPWGESYEQY
-,TRBV5-1,TRBJ2-3,ASSLLSSTDTQY
TRBD2,TRBV7-6,TRBJ2-5,ASSPDSGRRLETQY
-,TRBV18,TRBJ1-4,ASSPPAREEKLF
TRBD1,TRBV18,TRBJ1-1,ASSPRARDRAGGTEAF
-,TRBV7-9,TRBJ1-5,ASSLAGQGPSH
-,TRBV6-6,TRBJ2-7,ASRGPSSYEQY
-,TRBV10-3,TRBJ2-5,AISEPAWSRETQY
-,TRBV11-2,TRBJ2-1,ASSAQGNEQF
TRBD2,TRBV18,TRBJ2-1,ASSLKTSGSLGEQF
-,TRBV6-4,TRBJ1-5,ASSESRQDLSNQPQH
-,TRBV2,TRBJ1-1,ASSESGPEAF
-,TRBV6-1,TRBJ1-5,ASTKESYSNQPQH
-,TRBV19,TRBJ2-3,ASSIIFFGDPGVIRVRDTQY
-,TRBV14,TRBJ2-7,ASSQAGYYEQY
TRBD2,TRBV19,TRBJ2-7,ASTGTSGSGEQY
-,TRBV21-1,TRBJ2-7,ASSKEALGTVSYKQY
TRBD1,TRBV6-1,TRBJ1-1,ASSPTGDGGTEAF
-,TRBV29-1,TRBJ2-7,SVKLAPYEQY
TRBD2,TRBV27,TRBJ2-1,ASSLLRGVTSGILYEQF
TRBD1,TRBV11-3,TRBJ2-7,ASSAQTGNEQY
-,TRBV7-9,TRBJ2-7,ASSPGLTYEQY
-,TRBV19,TRBJ1-5,ASSIPGGRQPQH
-,TRBV7-2,TRBJ2-7,ASSPLGSVYEQY
-,TRBV6-5,TRBJ2-7,ASSYSSHSYEQY
TRBD1,TRBV27,TRBJ2-7,ASSRQGTSYEQY
-,TRBV10-1,TRBJ1-5,ASRDSKLKNQPQH